Shown below are 16 T cell receptor beta chains from a single sample sequenced in a study of blood T cell repertoires in COVID-19. TCRdb's table, derived via immunoSEQ multiplex PCR, lists solely in-frame clones and lacks some. The table shows 87,000 or so clones, with 70% to 90% occurring only once. What was sequenced was peripheral blood. Receptor source: a man aged 40-50 years with acute or convalescent COVID-19.

V usage is TRBV19 and J usage is TRBJ1-2; TRBD1 aligns across 9 bases. Unmatched junction bases numbered 5, after V lost 5 bases and J lost 4 bases. Germline CDR1 is LNHDA and CDR2 is SQIVND (reference sequence). The CDR3 covers 14 residues. In DNA, the CDR3 is TGTGCCAGTAGTGGGACAGGGCGAGCCTATGGCTACACCTTC. Translation: CASSGTGRAYGYTF.

V and J are TRBV7-6 and TRBJ1-2; TRBD1 is a possible D gene (5 bases). V dropped 5 bases and J dropped 8 bases, with 24 bases sitting between them. CDR3 length: 16 amino acids. Germline-derived CDR1 and CDR2 are SGHVS and FNYEAQ. In nucleotides, the CDR3 is TGTGCCAGCAGCGAACTCGGGACTCCCGATAAGGCAGGCTACACCTTC. It specifies CASSELGTPDKAGYTF.

V gene TRBV6-2 or TRBV6-3 combines with J gene TRBJ1-2; possible D gene TRBD1, 5 bases. This CDR3 spans 13 amino acids. Germline V gene data show CDR1 as MNHEY and CDR2 as SVGEGT. The V end was cut by 2 bases, the J end by 4 bases, with 8 bases between. CDR3 nucleotides: TGTGCCAGCAGTTACAGGGACTTCTATGGCTACACCTTC. This encodes CASSYRDFYGYTF.

The gene calls are TRBV3-1 (or the pseudogene TRBV3-2) and TRBJ1-5; D is possibly TRBD1 (6 bases). The CDR3 totals 15 residues. Germline V gene sequence: CDR1 LGHDT, CDR2 YNNKEL (reference sequence). Trimming took off 1 base at V and 4 bases at J, with 11 bases between the two ends. CDR3 protein: CASSQGDTGNQPQHF. CDR3 in DNA: TGTGCCAGCAGCCAAGGGGACACGGGTAATCAGCCCCAGCATTTT.

The DNA of the CDR3 is TGTGCCAGCAGCGGGGACAGCTATGGCTACACCTTC. As protein: CASSGDSYGYTF. The chain uses TRBV3-1 (or the pseudogene TRBV3-2) and TRBJ1-2; 7 bases fit TRBD1. The CDR3 sequence is 12 residues long. The germline gives CDR1 LGHDT, CDR2 YNNKEL (reference sequence). The J segment lost 4 bases and the V segment lost 5 bases, leaving 1 base of the junction unmatched.

The chain has TRBV7-2 and TRBJ1-2; D ambiguous. The CDR3 runs 17 residues. The V end lost 5 bases, the J end lost 1 base, and 20 bases lay between the germline ends. Germline V CDR1 and CDR2: SGHTA, FQGNSA. In DNA form, the CDR3 reads TGTGCCAGCAGCCCCCTCGGAGCAGTCGGGAATAACTATGGCTACACCTTC. Translation: CASSPLGAVGNNYGYTF.

The chain recombines TRBV11-2 with TRBJ1-2; D possibly corresponds to TRBD1 (6 bases). The germline V gene has CDR1 SGHAT and CDR2 FQNNGV. CDR3 length equals 17 residues. V was clipped by 1 base and J by 0 bases, with 15 bases between them. CDR3 DNA: TGTGCCAGCAGCTTAGCAGCGGGACACCGGCCTAACTATGGCTACACCTTC. Translating gives CASSLAAGHRPNYGYTF. The whole variable domain, filled in from reference TRBV11-2 and TRBJ1-2, reads EAGVAQSPRYKIIEKRQSVAFWCNPISGHATLYWYQQILGQGPKLLIQFQNNGVVDDSQLPKDRFSAERLKGVDSTLKIQPAKLEDSAVYLCASSLAAGHRPNYGYTFGSGTRLTVV.

The chain is built from TRBV14 and TRBJ1-1; possible D gene TRBD1, 6 bases. CDR1 SGHDN and CDR2 FVKESK come from the germline V gene. Deletions cut 3 bases from V and 0 bases from J, with 11 bases between. The CDR3 contains 15 residues. The CDR3: CASSQKGGLNTEAFF. The CDR3 coding sequence is TGTGCCAGCAGCCAGAAGGGGGGGTTGAACACTGAAGCTTTCTTT.

This chain connects TRBV19 to TRBJ1-1, with 7 bases aligning to TRBD1. J lost 5 bases, V lost 5 bases, and 14 bases had no gene match. The V gene's germline CDR1 is LNHDA and CDR2 SQIVND (reference sequence). This CDR3 has 16 amino acids. DNA for the CDR3: TGTGCCAGTAGTCCCTCCCGGACAGGAGGGAGGACTGAAGCTTTCTTT. Protein product: CASSPSRTGGRTEAFF.

This clone is large within its sample. Different DNA sequences within this sample yield the same CDR3. The chain couples TRBV30 to TRBJ1-3; TRBD1 is a possible D gene (5 bases). Trimming shortened V by 3 bases and J by 2 bases, and 8 bases separated the two germline ends. Germline assignment: CDR1 GTSNPN and CDR2 SVGIG (reference sequence). The CDR3 loop spans 13 amino acids. CDR3 in DNA: TGTGCCTGGAGGGCCAGGGCTGGAAACACCATATATTTT. It translates to CAWRARAGNTIYF.

The chain recombines TRBV11-3 with TRBJ2-1; 9 nucleotides agree with TRBD1. Trimming removed 7 bases from V and 8 bases from J; junction bases left unmatched: 18. From germline, CDR1 is SGHNT and CDR2 YENEEA. The length of the CDR3 is 17 residues. The CDR3: CASTHRDRVGNEYEQFF. The CDR3 coding sequence is TGTGCCAGCACCCACCGGGACAGGGTTGGCAATGAATATGAGCAGTTCTTC. The whole variable domain, filled in from reference TRBV11-3 and TRBJ2-1, reads EAGVVQSPRYKIIEKKQPVAFWCNPISGHNTLYWYLQNLGQGPELLIRYENEEAVDDSQLPKDRFSAERLKGVDSTLKIQPAELGDSAVYLCASTHRDRVGNEYEQFFGPGTRLTVL.

The chain recombines TRBV9 with TRBJ1-6; TRBD1 might be the D (6 bases). Deletions cut 0 bases from V and 2 bases from J, with 6 bases between. The CDR3 is made up of 15 amino acids. Germline V gives CDR1 SGDLS, CDR2 YYNGEE. DNA of the CDR3: TGTGCCAGCAGCGTAGGGGACACCTATAATTCACCCCTCCACTTT. This translates into CASSVGDTYNSPLHF. The full variable domain, rest sourced from reference TRBV9 and TRBJ1-6, is DSGVTQTPKHLITATGQRVTLRCSPRSGDLSVYWYQQSLDQGLQFLIQYYNGEERAKGNILERFSAQQFPDLHSELNLSSLELGDSALYFCASSVGDTYNSPLHFGNGTRLTVT.

This chain joins TRBV9 and TRBJ1-4, with D unclear. The germline CDR1 and CDR2 sequences are SGDLS and YYNGEE. V lost 3 bases, J lost 8 bases, and 14 bases lay in between. This CDR3 has 14 amino acids. CDR3 in DNA: TGTGCCAGCAGCGGGTATCAGAGCGGGGAAAAACTGTTTTTT. This gives the protein CASSGYQSGEKLFF.

The rearrangement links TRBV5-4 to TRBJ1-2; 7 bases align to TRBD1. CDR1 and CDR2 (germline): SGHNT, YYREEE (reference sequence). V dropped 4 bases and J dropped 8; count of bases not matched to a gene: 14. The CDR3 sequence is 15 residues long. The CDR3 region has the DNA TGTGCCAGCAGCAGAGCTCTTGGGACAGAGATCGGCTACACCTTC. This translates into CASSRALGTEIGYTF.

CDR3 sequence (DNA): TGTGCCAGCAGCAGTGACAGCCTTCACTACGAGCAGTACTTC. It yields the protein CASSSDSLHYEQYF. The chain employs TRBV7-2 and TRBJ2-7; D might be TRBD1 (5 bases). From germline, CDR1 is SGHTA and CDR2 FQGNSA. This CDR3 is built from 14 residues. V was pared by 5 bases and J by 3 bases, with 14 bases between.

Only a few counts were recorded for this clone. This chain joins TRBV7-9 and TRBJ2-2; the D is unclear. Germline lookup yields CDR1 SEHNR and CDR2 FQNEAQ (reference sequence). The CDR3 covers 11 residues. Between the trimmed V and J ends, which lost 10 bases and 3 bases, there was a span of 6 bases. CDR3 sequence (DNA): TGTGCCACCCGGGACACCGGGGAGCTGTTTTTT. This codes for CATRDTGELFF. The full variable domain, rest sourced from reference TRBV7-9 and TRBJ2-2, is DTGVSQNPRHKITKRGQNVTFRCDPISEHNRLYWYRQTLGQGPEFLTYFQNEAQLEKSRLLSDRFSAERPKGSFSTLEIQRTEQGDSAMYLCATRDTGELFFGEGSRLTVL.